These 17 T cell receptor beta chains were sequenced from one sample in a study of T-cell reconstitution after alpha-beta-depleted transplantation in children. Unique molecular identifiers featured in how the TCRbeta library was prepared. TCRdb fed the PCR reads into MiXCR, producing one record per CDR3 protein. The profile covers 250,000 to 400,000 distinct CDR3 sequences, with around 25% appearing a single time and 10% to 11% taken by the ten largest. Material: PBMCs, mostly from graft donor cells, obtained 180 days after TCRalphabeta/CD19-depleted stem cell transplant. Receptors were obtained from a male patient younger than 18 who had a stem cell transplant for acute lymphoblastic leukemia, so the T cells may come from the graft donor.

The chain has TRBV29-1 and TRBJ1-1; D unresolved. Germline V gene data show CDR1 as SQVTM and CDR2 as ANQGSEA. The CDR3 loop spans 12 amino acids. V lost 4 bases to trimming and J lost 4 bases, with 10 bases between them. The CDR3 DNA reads TGCAGCGTTGGACATGGTCTCACTGAAGCTTTCTTT. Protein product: CSVGHGLTEAFF. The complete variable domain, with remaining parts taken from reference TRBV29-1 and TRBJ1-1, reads SAVISQKPSRDICQRGTSLTIQCQVDSQVTMMFWYRQQPGQSLTLIATANQGSEATYESGFVIDKFPISRPNLTFSTLTVSNMSPEDSSIYLCSVGHGLTEAFFGQGTRLTVV.

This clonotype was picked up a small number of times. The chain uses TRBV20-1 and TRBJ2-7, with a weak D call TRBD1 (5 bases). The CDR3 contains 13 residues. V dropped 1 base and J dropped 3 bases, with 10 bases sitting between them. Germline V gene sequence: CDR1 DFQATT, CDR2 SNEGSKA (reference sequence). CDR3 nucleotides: TGCAGTGCTAGAGGGACATACCACTACGAGCAGTACTTC. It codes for CSARGTYHYEQYF.

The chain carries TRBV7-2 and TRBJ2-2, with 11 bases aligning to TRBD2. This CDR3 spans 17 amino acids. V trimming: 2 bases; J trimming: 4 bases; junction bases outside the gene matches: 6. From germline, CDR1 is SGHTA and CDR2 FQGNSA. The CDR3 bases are TGTGCCAGCAGCTTATTTAGCGGGAGGGCCGGCACCGGGGAGCTGTTTTTT. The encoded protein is CASSLFSGRAGTGELFF.

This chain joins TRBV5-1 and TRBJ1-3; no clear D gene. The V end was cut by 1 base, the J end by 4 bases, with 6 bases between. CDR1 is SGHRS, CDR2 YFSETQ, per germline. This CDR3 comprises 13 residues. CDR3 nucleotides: TGCGCCAGCAGCTTGACGGAAGGAAACACCATATATTTT. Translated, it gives CASSLTEGNTIYF.

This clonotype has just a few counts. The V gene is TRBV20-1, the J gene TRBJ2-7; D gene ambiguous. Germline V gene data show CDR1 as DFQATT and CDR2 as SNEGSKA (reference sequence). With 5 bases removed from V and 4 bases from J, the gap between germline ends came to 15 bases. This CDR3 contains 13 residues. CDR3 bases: TGCAGTGCTCGCCCGCTACGCTTTTACGAGCAGTACTTC. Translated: CSARPLRFYEQYF.

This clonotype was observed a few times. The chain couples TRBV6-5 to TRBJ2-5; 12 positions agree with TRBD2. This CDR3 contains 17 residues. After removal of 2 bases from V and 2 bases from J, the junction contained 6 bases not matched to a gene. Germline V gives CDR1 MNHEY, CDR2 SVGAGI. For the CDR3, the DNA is TGTGCCAGCAGTTACGGACCACTAGCGGGAGGACAAGAGACCCAGTACTTC. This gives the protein CASSYGPLAGGQETQYF.

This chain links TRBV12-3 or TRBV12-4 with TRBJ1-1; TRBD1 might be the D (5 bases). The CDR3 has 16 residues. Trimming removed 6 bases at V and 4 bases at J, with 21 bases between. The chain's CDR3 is CASSPRGPNGLTEAFF. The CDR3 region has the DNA TGTGCCAGCAGCCCAAGGGGACCGAACGGTCTCACTGAAGCTTTCTTT.

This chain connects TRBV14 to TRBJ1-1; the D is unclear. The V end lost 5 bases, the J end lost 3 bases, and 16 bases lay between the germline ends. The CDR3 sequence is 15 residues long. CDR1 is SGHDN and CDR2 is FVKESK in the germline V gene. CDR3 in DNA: TGTGCCAGCAGCTACACCTTGACGGCCTACACTGAAGCTTTCTTT. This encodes CASSYTLTAYTEAFF.

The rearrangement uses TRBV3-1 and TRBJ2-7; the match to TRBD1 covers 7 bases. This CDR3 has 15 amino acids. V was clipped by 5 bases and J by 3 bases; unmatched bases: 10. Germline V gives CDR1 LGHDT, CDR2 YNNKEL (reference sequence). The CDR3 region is CASSVTGKGLYEQYF. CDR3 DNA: TGTGCCAGCAGCGTGACAGGGAAGGGGCTCTACGAGCAGTACTTC.

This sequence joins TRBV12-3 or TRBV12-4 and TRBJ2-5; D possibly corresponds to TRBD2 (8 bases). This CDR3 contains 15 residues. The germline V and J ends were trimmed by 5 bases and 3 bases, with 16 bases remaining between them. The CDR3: CASSPPGGGKETQYF. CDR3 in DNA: TGTGCCAGCAGTCCCCCGGGAGGGGGCAAAGAGACCCAGTACTTC.

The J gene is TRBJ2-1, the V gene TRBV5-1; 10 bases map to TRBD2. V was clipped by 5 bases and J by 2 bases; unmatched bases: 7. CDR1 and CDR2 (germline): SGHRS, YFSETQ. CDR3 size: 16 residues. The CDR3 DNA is TGCGCCAGCAGTTTACGGACTAGCGGTGCCTACAATGAGCAGTTCTTC. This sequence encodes CASSLRTSGAYNEQFF.

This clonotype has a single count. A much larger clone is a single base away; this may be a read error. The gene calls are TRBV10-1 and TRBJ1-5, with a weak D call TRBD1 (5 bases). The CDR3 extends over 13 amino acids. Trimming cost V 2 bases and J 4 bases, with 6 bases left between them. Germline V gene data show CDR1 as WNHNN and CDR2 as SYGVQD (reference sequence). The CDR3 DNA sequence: TGCGCCAGCAGTGAGGGGGGGAATCAGCCCCAGCATTTT. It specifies CASSEGGNQPQHF.

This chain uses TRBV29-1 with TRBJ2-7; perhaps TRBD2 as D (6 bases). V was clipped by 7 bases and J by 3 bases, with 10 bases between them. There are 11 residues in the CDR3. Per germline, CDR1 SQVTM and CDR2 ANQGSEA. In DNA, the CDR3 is TGCAGCGGACGGGAGAACTACGAGCAGTACTTC. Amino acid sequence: CSGRENYEQYF.

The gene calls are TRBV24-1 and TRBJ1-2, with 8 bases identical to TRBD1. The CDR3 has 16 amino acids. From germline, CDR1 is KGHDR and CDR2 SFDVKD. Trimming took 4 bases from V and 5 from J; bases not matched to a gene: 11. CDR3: CATSDSRGPNSYGYTF. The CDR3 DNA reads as TGTGCCACCAGTGACTCCAGGGGGCCAAACTCGTATGGCTACACCTTC.

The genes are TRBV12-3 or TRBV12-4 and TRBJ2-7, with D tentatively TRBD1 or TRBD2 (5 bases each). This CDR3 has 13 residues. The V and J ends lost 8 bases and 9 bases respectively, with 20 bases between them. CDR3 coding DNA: TGTGCCAGCTGCGGTAGGAGCCGTGGGGGGCAGTACTTC. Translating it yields CASCGRSRGGQYF.

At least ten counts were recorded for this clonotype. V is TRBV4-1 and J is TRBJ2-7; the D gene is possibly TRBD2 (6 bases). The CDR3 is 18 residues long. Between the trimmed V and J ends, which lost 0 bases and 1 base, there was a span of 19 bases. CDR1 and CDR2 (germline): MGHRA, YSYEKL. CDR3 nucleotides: TGCGCCAGCAGCCAAGATTTTGGGGGAGGAGCTGCATCCTACGAGCAGTACTTC. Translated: CASSQDFGGGAASYEQYF.

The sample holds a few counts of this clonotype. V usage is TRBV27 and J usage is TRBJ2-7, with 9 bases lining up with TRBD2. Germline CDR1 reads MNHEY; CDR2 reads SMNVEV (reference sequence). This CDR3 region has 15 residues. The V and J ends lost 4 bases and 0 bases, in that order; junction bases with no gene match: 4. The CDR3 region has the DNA TGTGCCAGCAGTTCCTTTAGCGGGGGCTCCTACGAGCAGTACTTC. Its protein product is CASSSFSGGSYEQYF.